The T cell receptor (beta chain) under discussion was sequenced for a study of blood T cell repertoires in COVID-19. Study-wide context: COVID-19 samples, acute and convalescent, were from the United States, Italy and Spain.

In its sample, this clone was seen once. With V trimmed by 1 base and J by 4 bases, 10 bases remained unmatched. Germline values: CDR1 SEHNR, CDR2 FQNEAQ (reference sequence). The CDR3 extends over 17 amino acids. In the original processing: Nucleated cell number was recorded as an estimate derived from reference gene primer amplification. Here immunoSEQ multiplex PCR was the method, and the copy in TCRdb shows in-frame clones only, minus some. That table supplies the V and J calls and clone size; D and trimming were determined from the DNA. This table has over 100,000 clones, approximately 88% appearing once.

V usage is TRBV7-9 and J usage is TRBJ2-5; 9 nucleotides match TRBD2. The sequencing sample was made of peripheral blood. The TCR sequence derives from a woman aged 65 to 85 with acute or convalescent COVID-19. In DNA, the CDR3 is TGTGCCAGCAGCTTAGGGGCTAGCGGGGCCTCGGGAGAGACCCAGTACTTC. It encodes CASSLGASGASGETQYF.